These 31 T cell receptor beta chains share one sample of origin, sequenced in a study of molecular identifiers for immune sequencing clone quantification. Each CDR3 protein is one row after TCRdb ran MiXCR on the PCR reads. The sample consists of some 580,000 distinct CDR3 sequences, about 25% of them appearing once. The source material was naive CD8+ T cells from blood, with Jurkat cell RNA spiked in. Subset here: FACS-sorted CD8+CD4-CCR7+CD45RA+ naive T cells. The receptors derive from a human donor in good health. Some libraries in this study had Jurkat cell RNA spiked in.

J is TRBJ2-1 and V is TRBV19, with 8 bases matching TRBD1. Trimming took 4 bases from V and 10 from J; bases not matched to a gene: 12. Per germline, CDR1 LNHDA and CDR2 SQIVND (reference sequence). The CDR3 sequence is 15 residues long. CDR3 protein: CASSTLDRVVKEQFF. CDR3 sequence (DNA): TGTGCCAGTAGTACCTTGGACAGGGTGGTCAAGGAGCAGTTCTTC.

With respect to this clonotype: This may come from a read error, since a much larger clone is one base off. This rearrangement joins TRBV4-2 to TRBJ2-3; TRBD2 is a possible D gene (5 bases). The CDR3 has 11 amino acids. V lost 0 bases and J 15 bases, leaving 10 bases between the germline ends. CDR1 LGHNA and CDR2 YNFKEQ come from the germline V gene. The CDR3 is CASSQEKRPYF. In DNA, the CDR3 is TGTGCCAGCAGCCAAGAGAAGCGGCCCTATTTT.

The V and J genes are TRBV28 and TRBJ2-7; D is unresolved. The CDR3 consists of 13 residues. From germline, CDR1 is MDHEN and CDR2 SYDVKM. The V end lost 3 bases, the J end lost 0 bases, and 6 bases lay between the germline ends. CDR3 bases: TGTGCCAGCAGTTTTCAGAGCTCCTACGAGCAGTACTTC. Its translation: CASSFQSSYEQYF.

This clonotype was detected a few times. A read error may be the cause here, since a much bigger clone is one base away. The chain joins TRBV30 to TRBJ1-1; TRBD1 is a possible D gene (5 bases). Germline CDR1 reads GTSNPN; CDR2 reads SVGIG (reference sequence). The CDR3 covers 12 residues. CDR3 loop: CAWSPGNTEASF. CDR3 sequence (DNA): TGTGCCTGGAGTCCAGGGAACACTGAAGCTTCCTTT.

The genes are TRBV9 and TRBJ2-1, with D tentatively TRBD2 (6 bases). This CDR3 comprises 13 residues. V dropped 2 bases and J dropped 9 bases, with 12 bases sitting between them. Per germline, CDR1 SGDLS and CDR2 YYNGEE. The CDR3 nucleotides are TGTGCCAGCAGCGTGGGGGGTTCAGGTGAGCAGTTCTTC. It yields the protein CASSVGGSGEQFF. The full variable domain, its missing parts supplied by reference TRBV9 and TRBJ2-1, is DSGVTQTPKHLITATGQRVTLRCSPRSGDLSVYWYQQSLDQGLQFLIQYYNGEERAKGNILERFSAQQFPDLHSELNLSSLELGDSALYFCASSVGGSGEQFFGPGTRLTVL.

The rearrangement links TRBV13 to TRBJ2-7, with D tentatively TRBD1 (6 bases). Trimming cost V 4 bases and J 3 bases, with 13 bases left between them. Germline V gives CDR1 PRHDT, CDR2 FYEKMQ (reference sequence). CDR3 length: 14 residues. CDR3 DNA sequence: TGTGCCAGCAGCTCCCTCTCGGACAGCTACGAGCAGTACTTC. Its translation: CASSSLSDSYEQYF.

This clonotype was picked up many times. V usage is TRBV7-9 and J usage is TRBJ2-2; maybe TRBD2 (6 bases). From germline, CDR1 is SEHNR and CDR2 FQNEAQ (reference sequence). The germline V and J ends were trimmed by 5 bases and 3 bases, with 10 bases remaining between them. The CDR3 is made up of 14 amino acids. The CDR3 DNA follows: TGTGCCAGCAGCGAGGGACTGTACACCGGGGAGCTGTTTTTT. Its protein is CASSEGLYTGELFF.

This clonotype was detected ten times or more. The chain joins TRBV27 to TRBJ2-3, with 9 bases fitting TRBD2. V lost 0 bases, J lost 5 bases, and 9 bases stayed unmatched. CDR1 is MNHEY and CDR2 is SMNVEV in the germline V gene (reference sequence). This CDR3 has 17 amino acids. The CDR3: CASSLSPPAGGLDTQYF. The CDR3 coding sequence is TGTGCCAGCAGTTTATCGCCCCCAGCGGGGGGTCTAGATACGCAGTATTTT.

On this clonotype itself: This clone may be a read error of a much larger clone one base away. The chain joins TRBV7-9 to TRBJ1-1; TRBD1 matches 8 bases. Germline V lookup: CDR1 SEHNR, CDR2 FQNEAQ (reference sequence). CDR3 size: 15 residues. The CDR3: CGSSQVTGVGGEAFF. The CDR3 DNA is TGTGGCAGCAGCCAAGTGACAGGGGTTGGAGGTGAAGCTTTCTTT.

Worth noting for this clonotype: A single base separates this from a much larger clone, so it may be a read error. This chain connects TRBV5-1 to TRBJ2-2; maybe TRBD1 (5 bases). V was pared by 2 bases and J by 0 bases, with 17 bases between. CDR1 SGHRS and CDR2 YFSETQ come from the germline V gene. This CDR3 contains 18 residues. The CDR3 protein is CASSFVPHRCTNTGELFF. The CDR3 nucleotides are TGCGCCAGCAGCTTTGTGCCCCACAGGTGCACGAACACCGGGGAGCTGTTTTTT.

The chain employs TRBV12-3 or TRBV12-4 and TRBJ1-2, with a possible D match to TRBD1 (5 bases). The CDR3 sequence is 14 residues long. V was cut by 8 bases and J by 5 bases, with 18 bases left in between. CDR3 region: CASRRGETIYGYTF. The DNA of the CDR3 is TGTGCCAGCCGCCGGGGGGAGACAATTTATGGCTACACCTTC.

This clonotype has a handful of counts. In nucleotides, the CDR3 is TGTGCCAGTAGTGCCCAGGGGGCGGCGAAATACAATGAGCAGTTCTTC. Translating gives CASSAQGAAKYNEQFF. The chain employs TRBV19 and TRBJ2-1; TRBD1 matches at 8 bases. The CDR3 runs 16 residues. Germline loops: CDR1 LNHDA, CDR2 SQIVND (reference sequence). Trimming took 5 bases from V and 4 from J; bases not matched to a gene: 10.

As regards this clonotype: The CDR3 carries no conserved terminal phenylalanine or tryptophan, so it likely arises from a read error. Because the CDR3's place on the DNA is in doubt, the DNA is left out and the CDR3 is given as listed by TCRdb. This chain links TRBV27 with TRBJ2-6; the D segment call TRBD2 is taken from the table without a DNA check. Germline CDR1 reads MNHEY; CDR2 reads SMNVEV (reference sequence). The CDR3 spans 14 residues, counting both ends. The chain's CDR3 is CASSLLGGANVLAS.

This sequence joins TRBV2 and TRBJ2-7, with 11 bases lining up with TRBD1. This CDR3 is 15 amino acids long. Germline values: CDR1 SNHLY, CDR2 FYNNEI. The junction had 6 bases not matched to a gene; V was cut back by 4 bases and J by 4 bases. DNA of the CDR3: TGTGCCAGCAGTGGGACAGGACAGGGGGCTTACGAGCAGTACTTC. Translation: CASSGTGQGAYEQYF.

Comment on this clonotype: A much larger clone differs from this one at a single base, so this may be a read error. The V call is TRBV7-9, the J call TRBJ2-3; D possibly corresponds to TRBD2 (6 bases). V lost 11 bases and J 2 bases, leaving 20 bases between the germline ends. Germline values: CDR1 SEHNR, CDR2 FQNEAQ (reference sequence). The CDR3 totals 15 residues. CDR3 sequence: CAGIGNGGITDTQYF. The CDR3 nucleotides read TGTGCCGGCATCGGAAATGGGGGGATCACAGATACGCAGTATTTT.

This clonotype was recorded many times. The V call is TRBV29-1, the J call TRBJ2-7, with D maybe TRBD2 (5 bases). Germline V lookup: CDR1 SQVTM, CDR2 ANQGSEA. V gave up 1 base and J gave up 3 bases, with 10 bases separating them. CDR3 length: 13 amino acids. The CDR3: CSVEVGMNYEQYF. In DNA form, the CDR3 reads TGCAGCGTTGAAGTCGGGATGAACTACGAGCAGTACTTC.

A few counts support this clonotype. This rearrangement joins TRBV11-2 to TRBJ1-5, with no clear D. CDR3 length: 13 amino acids. Germline-derived CDR1 and CDR2 are SGHAT and FQNNGV. V lost 0 bases and J 4 bases, leaving 4 bases between the germline ends. As DNA, the CDR3 is TGTGCCAGCAGCTTAGATTGGAATCAGCCCCAGCATTTT. Translating it yields CASSLDWNQPQHF.

Comments on this clonotype: The junction differs from germline at one of its ends, possibly a read error. The V call is TRBV7-9, the J call TRBJ2-7, with D possibly TRBD1 on 5 matching bases. The CDR3 covers 15 residues. Germline CDR1 and CDR2: SEHNR and FQNEAQ (reference sequence). The CDR3 spells CASSPIRVSPYEQCF. CDR3 bases: TGTGCCAGCAGCCCTATCAGGGTTTCCCCCTACGAGCAGTGCTTC.

The chain links TRBV18 to TRBJ2-3; 8 nucleotides match TRBD1. The CDR3 is 20 residues long. V was clipped by 0 bases and J by 2 bases; unmatched bases: 16. Germline CDR1 is KGHSH and CDR2 is LQKENI. In DNA, the CDR3 is TGTGCCAGCTCACCACCGGTGGGACAGGTTTGGATTGGTATCACAGATACGCAGTATTTT. Protein product: CASSPPVGQVWIGITDTQYF. Using reference TRBV18 and TRBJ2-3 for the parts outside the CDR3, the full variable domain is NAGVMQNPRHLVRRRGQEARLRCSPMKGHSHVYWYRQLPEEGLKFMVYLQKENIIDESGMPKERFSAEFPKEGPSILRIQQVVRGDSAAYFCASSPPVGQVWIGITDTQYFGPGTRLTVL.

A note on this clonotype: Relative to the germline gene, one junction end is altered; a read error may explain this. This chain uses TRBV19 with TRBJ1-1; no definite D call. The germline V gene encodes CDR1 LNHDA and CDR2 SQIVND (reference sequence). The CDR3 runs to 13 residues. The CDR3 loop is CASSIGANTAAFF. The CDR3 nucleotides are TGTGCCAGTAGTATAGGGGCGAACACTGCAGCTTTCTTT.

There are a few counts of this clonotype. A much bigger clone sits one base away, suggesting this may be a read error. The chain joins TRBV10-3 to TRBJ2-7, with D hard to call. V lost 5 bases, J lost 5 bases, and 7 bases lay in between. This CDR3 spans 11 amino acids. Germline assignment: CDR1 ENHRY and CDR2 SYGVKD. The CDR3 DNA reads TGTGCCATCAGTCCGGCCCACGAGCAGTACTTC. The encoded protein is CAISPAHEQYF.

This clonotype appeared many times. The chain combines TRBV12-3 or TRBV12-4 with TRBJ1-2; D not resolved. The V gene lost 5 bases and the J gene lost 4 bases, with 17 bases spanning the gap. This CDR3 contains 15 residues. The CDR3: CASSPGPGFVYGYTF. The CDR3 DNA reads TGTGCCAGCAGTCCGGGTCCGGGGTTTGTCTATGGCTACACCTTC.

V and J are TRBV11-2 and TRBJ2-5, with D possibly being TRBD2 (5 bases). CDR3 length: 12 amino acids. CDR1 SGHAT and CDR2 FQNNGV come from the germline V gene. V lost 4 bases, J lost 5 bases, and 8 bases lay in between. CDR3 loop: CASSSGSETQYF. The CDR3 DNA is TGTGCCAGCAGCTCGGGGAGCGAGACCCAGTACTTC.

The rearrangement links TRBV7-9 to TRBJ2-7; D is perhaps TRBD1 (6 bases). Germline-derived CDR1 and CDR2 are SEHNR and FQNEAQ (reference sequence). Trimming stripped 8 bases from V and 4 bases from J, with 9 bases between. The length of the CDR3 is 11 residues. CDR3 bases: TGTGCCAGCGAACAGGGTTACGAGCAGTACTTC. Translation: CASEQGYEQYF. The full variable domain, rest sourced from reference TRBV7-9 and TRBJ2-7, is DTGVSQNPRHKITKRGQNVTFRCDPISEHNRLYWYRQTLGQGPEFLTYFQNEAQLEKSRLLSDRFSAERPKGSFSTLEIQRTEQGDSAMYLCASEQGYEQYFGPGTRLTVT.

This chain uses TRBV20-1 with TRBJ2-1; TRBD2 is a possible D gene (5 bases). This CDR3 comprises 13 residues. Trimming cost V 2 bases and J 8 bases, with 13 bases left between them. CDR1 and CDR2 from the germline V gene are DFQATT and SNEGSKA (reference sequence). The CDR3 DNA reads TGCAGTGCTAGAAAGAGGGCCGTCTATGAGCAGTTCTTC. This codes for CSARKRAVYEQFF.

On this clonotype: A much larger clone differs by one base, so this may be a read error. Given the absence of the conserved phenylalanine or tryptophan at the CDR3 end, a read error is likely. The V call is TRBV27, the J call TRBJ2-7, with 11 bases matching TRBD2. Germline loops: CDR1 MNHEY, CDR2 SMNVEV (reference sequence). After removal of 6 bases from V and 5 bases from J, the junction contained 6 bases not matched to a gene. CDR3 length: 14 residues. In DNA, the CDR3 is TGTGCCAGCAGGGTAGCGGGAGGGAGGAACGAGCAGTACTAC. Translation: CASRVAGGRNEQYY.

V is TRBV19 and J is TRBJ1-2; no reliable D call. The CDR3 runs 15 residues. Trimming stripped 3 bases from V and 4 bases from J, with 15 bases between. Germline V gene data show CDR1 as LNHDA and CDR2 as SQIVND (reference sequence). The CDR3 spells CASSIKPAIPYGYTF. The CDR3 DNA follows: TGTGCCAGTAGTATCAAGCCGGCAATACCCTATGGCTACACCTTC.

In this sample, this clonotype turned up a few times. The J gene is TRBJ2-2, the V gene TRBV6-2 or TRBV6-3, with TRBD2 as a possible D gene (5 bases). CDR1 MNHEY and CDR2 SVGEGT come from the germline V gene. The V end was cut by 2 bases, the J end by 6 bases, with 13 bases between. The CDR3 extends over 15 amino acids. DNA of the CDR3: TGTGCCAGCAGTTACGTCCGGGGTTTCCCCGGGGAGCTGTTTTTT. This sequence encodes CASSYVRGFPGELFF.

On this clonotype itself: The CDR3 carries no conserved terminal phenylalanine or tryptophan, so it likely arises from a read error. The V gene is TRBV7-8, the J gene TRBJ1-1; D uncertain. Germline loops: CDR1 SGHVS, CDR2 FQNEAQ. This CDR3 contains 13 residues. Trimming removed 2 bases at V and 4 bases at J, with 8 bases between. The CDR3 loop reads CASSLTGFTEAFL. CDR3 DNA sequence: TGTGCCAGCAGCTTAACGGGCTTCACTGAAGCTTTCCTT.

This clonotype was seen only a few times. This chain uses TRBV19 with TRBJ2-7, with 8 bases matching TRBD1. CDR3 size: 15 residues. The junction had 10 bases not matched to a gene; V was cut back by 6 bases and J by 3 bases. Germline V CDR1 and CDR2: LNHDA, SQIVND (reference sequence). The CDR3 reads CASSPRQGLYYEQYF. The CDR3 coding sequence is TGTGCCAGTAGCCCGAGACAGGGGCTATACTACGAGCAGTACTTC.

This clonotype has a count of ten or more. The V gene is TRBV5-1, the J gene TRBJ2-2; D unclear. The CDR3 sequence is 13 residues long. From germline, CDR1 is SGHRS and CDR2 YFSETQ. Trimming shortened V by 7 bases and J by 6 bases, and 13 bases separated the two germline ends. The CDR3 is CASVLGRSGELFF. CDR3 nucleotides: TGCGCCAGCGTTTTAGGCCGCTCCGGGGAGCTGTTTTTT. The full variable domain, completed using reference TRBV5-1 and TRBJ2-2, is KAGVTQTPRYLIKTRGQQVTLSCSPISGHRSVSWYQQTPGQGLQFLFEYFSETQRNKGNFPGRFSGRQFSNSRSEMNVSTLELGDSALYLCASVLGRSGELFFGEGSRLTVL.